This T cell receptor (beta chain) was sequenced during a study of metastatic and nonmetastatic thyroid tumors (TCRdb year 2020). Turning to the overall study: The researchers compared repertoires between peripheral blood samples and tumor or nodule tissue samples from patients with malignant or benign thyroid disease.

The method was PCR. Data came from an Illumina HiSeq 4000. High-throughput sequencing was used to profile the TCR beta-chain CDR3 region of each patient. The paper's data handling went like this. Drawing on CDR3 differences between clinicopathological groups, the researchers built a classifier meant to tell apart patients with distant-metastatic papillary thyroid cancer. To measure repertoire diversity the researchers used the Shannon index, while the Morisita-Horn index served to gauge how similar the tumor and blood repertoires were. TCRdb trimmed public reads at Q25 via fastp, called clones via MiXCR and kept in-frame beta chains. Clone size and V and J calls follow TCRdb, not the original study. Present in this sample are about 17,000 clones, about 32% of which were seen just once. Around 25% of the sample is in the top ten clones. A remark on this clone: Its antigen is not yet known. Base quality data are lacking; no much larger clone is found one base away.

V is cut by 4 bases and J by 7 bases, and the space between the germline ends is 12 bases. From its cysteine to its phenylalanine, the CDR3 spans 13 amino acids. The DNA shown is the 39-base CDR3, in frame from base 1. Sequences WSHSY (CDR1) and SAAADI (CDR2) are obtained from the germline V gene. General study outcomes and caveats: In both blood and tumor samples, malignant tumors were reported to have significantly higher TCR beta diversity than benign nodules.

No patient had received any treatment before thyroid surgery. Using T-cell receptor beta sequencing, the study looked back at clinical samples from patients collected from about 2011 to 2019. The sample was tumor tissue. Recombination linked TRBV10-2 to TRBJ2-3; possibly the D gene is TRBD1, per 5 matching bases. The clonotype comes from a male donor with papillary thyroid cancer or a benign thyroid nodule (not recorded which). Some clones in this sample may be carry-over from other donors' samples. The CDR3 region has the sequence CASSVGAPYTQYF. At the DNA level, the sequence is TGCGCCAGCAGTGTTGGGGCTCCTTATACGCAGTATTTT.